What follows is one T cell receptor beta chain and its context. Its antigen is still unknown. The TRB libraries of cDNA were built by UMI-labeled 5' RACE. From its re-call of the 5' RACE reads, TCRdb lists each CDR3 protein once, without DNA. Its table records tens of thousands of distinct CDR3 sequences. These data belong to a study of CXCR3-negative and CXCR3-positive naive CD8 T cells. Study outcomes and limitations: More hydrophobic TRB CDR3s were found in CXCR3-positive naive cells than in CXCR3-negative naive cells.

The CDR3 totals 11 residues. This chain joins TRBV23-1 and TRBJ2-3. TRBV23-1 qualifies as an ORF whose function is uncertain. The source material was naive CXCR3+ CD8+ T cells from blood. This sample's subset: CD45RO-CCR7+CD27+CD95- naive CD8+ T cells expressing CXCR3 (TNR3+). This receptor was obtained from a human donor in good health. Some clones in this sample may be carry-over from other donors' samples. The CDR3 sequence: CASSHRDTQYF.